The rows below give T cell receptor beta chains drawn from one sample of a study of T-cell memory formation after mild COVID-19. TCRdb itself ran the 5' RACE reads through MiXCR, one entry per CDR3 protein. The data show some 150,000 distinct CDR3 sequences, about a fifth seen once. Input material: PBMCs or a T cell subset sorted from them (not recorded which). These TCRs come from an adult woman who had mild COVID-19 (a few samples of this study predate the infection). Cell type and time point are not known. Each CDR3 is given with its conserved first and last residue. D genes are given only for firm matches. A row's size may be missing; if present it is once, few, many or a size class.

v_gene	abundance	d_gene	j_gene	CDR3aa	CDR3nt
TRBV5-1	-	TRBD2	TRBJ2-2	CASSFSGDTGELFF	TGCGCCAGCAGCTTTAGCGGGGACACCGGGGAGCTGTTTTTT
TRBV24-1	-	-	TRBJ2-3	CATSDPGTTTDTQYF	TGTGCCACCAGTGATCCCGGTACCACCACAGATACGCAGTATTTT
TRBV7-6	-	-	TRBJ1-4	CASSLSENELFF	TGTGCCAGCAGCTTATCGGAGAACGAACTGTTTTTT
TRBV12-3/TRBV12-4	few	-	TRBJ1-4	CASSLFQGKEKLFF	TGTGCCAGCAGTTTATTCCAGGGTAAAGAAAAACTGTTTTTT
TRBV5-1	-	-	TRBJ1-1	CASSPQGIHTEAFF	TGCGCCAGCAGCCCACAGGGAATTCACACTGAAGCTTTCTTT
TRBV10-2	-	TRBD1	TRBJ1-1	CASRRQGPREAFF	TGCGCCAGCAGAAGACAGGGGCCCCGTGAAGCTTTCTTT
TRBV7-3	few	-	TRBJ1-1	CASSLVQNTEAFF	TGTGCCAGCAGCTTAGTACAGAACACTGAAGCTTTCTTT
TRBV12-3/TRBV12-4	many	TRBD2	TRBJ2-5	CASSSSGGETQYF	TGTGCCAGCAGTTCAAGCGGGGGGGAGACCCAGTACTTC
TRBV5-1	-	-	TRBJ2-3	CASSLGGHGTDTQYF	TGCGCCAGCAGCTTGGGCGGACACGGGACAGATACGCAGTATTTT
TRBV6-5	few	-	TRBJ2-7	CASSYEGLRYEQYF	TGTGCCAGCAGTTACGAGGGGCTCCGCTACGAGCAGTACTTC
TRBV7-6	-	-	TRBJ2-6	CASSPSTGANVLTF	TGTGCCAGCAGCCCATCTACCGGGGCCAACGTCCTGACTTTC
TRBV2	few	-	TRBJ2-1	CASRLTWQNEQFF	TGTGCCAGCAGGTTAACATGGCAGAATGAGCAGTTCTTC
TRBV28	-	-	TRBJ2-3	CATKILSDTQYF	TGTGCCACCAAAATTCTCTCAGATACGCAGTATTTT
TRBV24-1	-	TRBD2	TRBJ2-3	CATSEAGVSGDTQYF	TGTGCCACCAGTGAAGCGGGAGTAAGTGGAGATACGCAGTATTTT
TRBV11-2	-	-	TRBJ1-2	CASSLPTYGYTF	TGTGCCAGCAGCTTGCCGACCTATGGCTACACCTTC
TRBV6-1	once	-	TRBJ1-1	CASSEVGRTEAFF	TGTGCCAGCAGTGAAGTCGGCAGGACTGAAGCTTTCTTT
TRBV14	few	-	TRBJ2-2	CASSPFDGLGELFF	TGTGCCAGCAGCCCCTTTGACGGGCTCGGGGAGCTGTTTTTT
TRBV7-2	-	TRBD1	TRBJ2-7	CASSPPGGPYEQYF	TGTGCCAGCAGCCCCCCAGGGGGCCCCTACGAGCAGTACTTC
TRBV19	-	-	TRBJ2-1	CASSWQETYNEQFF	TGTGCCAGTAGTTGGCAGGAGACTTACAATGAGCAGTTCTTC
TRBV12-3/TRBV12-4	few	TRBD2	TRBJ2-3	CASRPRAGVGTDTQYF	TGTGCCAGCAGACCGAGAGCGGGAGTGGGCACAGATACGCAGTATTTT
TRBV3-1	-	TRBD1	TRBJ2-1	CASTNRGVNEQFF	TGTGCCAGCACCAACAGGGGGGTCAATGAGCAGTTCTTC
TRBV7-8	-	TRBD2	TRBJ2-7	CASSSRRLAGLYEQYF	TGTGCCAGCAGCTCCCGACGACTAGCGGGACTCTACGAGCAGTACTTC
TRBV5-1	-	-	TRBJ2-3	CASSVGGVLDTQYF	TGCGCCAGCAGCGTCGGCGGGGTTCTGGATACGCAGTATTTT
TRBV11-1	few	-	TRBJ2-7	CASSLTDTIYEQYF	TGTGCCAGCAGCTTAACGGACACGATTTACGAGCAGTACTTC
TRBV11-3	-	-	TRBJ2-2	CASSSGQFGSYTGELFF	TGTGCCAGCAGCTCGGGCCAGTTCGGTTCTTACACCGGGGAGCTGTTTTTT
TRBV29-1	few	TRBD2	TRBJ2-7	CSVARLAGNYEQYF	TGCAGCGTCGCGCGGCTAGCGGGCAACTACGAGCAGTACTTC
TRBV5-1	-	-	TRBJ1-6	CASSLEAAQTLHF	TGCGCCAGCAGCTTGGAGGCAGCCCAAACCCTCCACTTT
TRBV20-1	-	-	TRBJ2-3	CSARNKLAPPDTQYF	TGCAGTGCTAGAAACAAGCTAGCGCCCCCAGATACGCAGTATTTT
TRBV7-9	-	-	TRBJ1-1	CASSLWEAAFF	TGTGCCAGCAGCTTGTGGGAGGCGGCTTTCTTT
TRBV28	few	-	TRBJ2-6	CASSSQSRVTGANVLTF	TGTGCCAGCAGTTCACAGAGCAGGGTTACCGGGGCCAACGTCCTGACTTTC
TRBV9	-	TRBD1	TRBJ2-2	CASSANSYRGGELFF	TGTGCCAGCAGCGCCAACTCCTACAGGGGCGGGGAGCTGTTTTTT
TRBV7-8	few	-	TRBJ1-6	CASSLGRQYNSPLHF	TGTGCCAGCAGCTTAGGGCGGCAGTATAATTCACCCCTCCACTTT
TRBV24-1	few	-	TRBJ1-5	CATSEGSSNQPQHF	TGTGCCACCAGTGAGGGGAGTAGCAATCAGCCCCAGCATTTT
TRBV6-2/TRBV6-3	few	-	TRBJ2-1	CASTGLGLDYNEQFF	TGTGCCAGCACGGGGTTGGGCCTGGACTACAATGAGCAGTTCTTC
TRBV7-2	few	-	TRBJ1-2	CASSPDTYGYTF	TGTGCCAGCAGCCCAGACACCTATGGCTACACCTTC
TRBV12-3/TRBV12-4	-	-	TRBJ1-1	CASRRARGRYSMAFF	TGTGCCAGCAGGCGTGCCAGGGGACGTTATAGTATGGCTTTCTTT
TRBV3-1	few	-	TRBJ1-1	CASSQDPGATEAFF	TGTGCCAGCAGCCAAGATCCGGGTGCCACTGAAGCTTTCTTT
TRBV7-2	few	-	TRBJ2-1	CASSLGGAGDNEQFF	TGTGCCAGCAGCTTAGGAGGTGCAGGGGACAATGAGCAGTTCTTC
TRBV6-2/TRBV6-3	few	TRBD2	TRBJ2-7	CASSPGLAGPYEQYF	TGTGCCAGCAGTCCAGGACTAGCGGGCCCTTACGAGCAGTACTTC
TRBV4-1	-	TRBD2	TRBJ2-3	CASSQGRLAGGRPGTDTQYF	TGCGCCAGCAGCCAAGGAAGACTAGCGGGGGGCCGGCCCGGCACAGATACGCAGTATTTT
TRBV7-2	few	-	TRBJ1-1	CASRLGGWAPEAFF	TGTGCCAGCAGACTAGGGGGTTGGGCACCTGAAGCTTTCTTT
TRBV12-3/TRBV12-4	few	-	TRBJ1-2	CASRPGGGSGGYGYTF	TGTGCCAGCAGACCCGGAGGGGGTTCGGGCGGCTATGGCTACACCTTC
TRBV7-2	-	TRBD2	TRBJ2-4	CASSARPLAGLAKNIQYF	TGTGCCAGCAGCGCCCGACCACTAGCGGGGTTAGCCAAAAACATTCAGTACTTC
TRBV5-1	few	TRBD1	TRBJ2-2	CASSLDRTGLGELFF	TGCGCCAGCAGCTTGGATCGGACAGGGCTCGGGGAGCTGTTTTTT
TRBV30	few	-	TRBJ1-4	CAWSVPANEKLFF	TGTGCCTGGAGTGTACCAGCTAATGAAAAACTGTTTTTT
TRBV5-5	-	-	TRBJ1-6	CASSFPGYNSPLHF	TGTGCCAGCAGCTTTCCAGGATATAATTCACCCCTCCACTTT
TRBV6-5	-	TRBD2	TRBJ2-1	CASSYAAGGPQGQFF	TGTGCCAGCAGTTACGCGGCGGGGGGCCCGCAGGGGCAGTTCTTC
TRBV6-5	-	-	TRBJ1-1	CARSYSRGWGTEAFF	TGTGCCAGGAGTTACTCGAGGGGTTGGGGCACTGAAGCTTTCTTT
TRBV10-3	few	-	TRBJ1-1	CAIRYEAGTTTEAFF	TGTGCCATCAGGTACGAGGCAGGGACAACAACTGAAGCTTTCTTT
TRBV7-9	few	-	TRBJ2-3	CASSPRPGSPSPRTQYF	TGTGCCAGCAGCCCAAGGCCGGGGTCCCCTAGTCCAAGGACGCAGTATTTT